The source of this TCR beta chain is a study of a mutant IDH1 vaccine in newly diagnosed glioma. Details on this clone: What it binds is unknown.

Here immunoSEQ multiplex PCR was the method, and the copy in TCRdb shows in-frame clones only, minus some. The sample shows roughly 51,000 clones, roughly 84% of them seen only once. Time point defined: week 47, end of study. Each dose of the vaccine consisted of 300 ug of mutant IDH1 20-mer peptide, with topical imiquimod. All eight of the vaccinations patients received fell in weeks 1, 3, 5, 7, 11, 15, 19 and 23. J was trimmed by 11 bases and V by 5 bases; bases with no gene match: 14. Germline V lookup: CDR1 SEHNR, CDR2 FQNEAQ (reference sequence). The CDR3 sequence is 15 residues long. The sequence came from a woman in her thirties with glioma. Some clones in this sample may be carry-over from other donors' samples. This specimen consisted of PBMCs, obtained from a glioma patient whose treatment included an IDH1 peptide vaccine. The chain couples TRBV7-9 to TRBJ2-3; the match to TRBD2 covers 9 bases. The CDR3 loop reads CASSARGIAGDGQYF. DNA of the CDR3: TGTGCCAGCAGCGCGAGAGGTATAGCGGGGGATGGGCAGTATTTT.